This T cell receptor (beta chain) was retrieved from a study of T cells in narcolepsy. Looking at the study overall: Patients with NT1 or NT2 and healthy control donors were enrolled.

The germline CDR1 and CDR2 sequences are SGHDT and YYEEEE. With 3 bases removed from V and 0 bases from J, the gap between germline ends came to 19 bases. CDR3 length: 18 residues. The protocol was immunoSEQ multiplex PCR, while the TCRdb copy is restricted to in-frame clones and leaves out a portion. The repertoire has 3,000 or so clones, around two thirds of them found once; the top ten carry 55% to 60%. The study's findings and limits: Comparing one patient's CSF and blood CD4+ clonotypes highlighted HCRT- and TRIB2-specific autoreactive clonotypes. Autoreactive clonotypes reportedly recurred in blood of same and different patients, not controls.

Comment on this clone: Its antigen is unidentified.

This TCR came from a human donor with narcolepsy. V is TRBV5-6 and J is TRBJ1-5, with TRBD1 as a possible D gene (6 bases). The specimen was CD45RA- memory CD8+ T cells from PBMCs. The CDR3 DNA is TGTGCCAGCAGCTCGGGGGGTGGGACAACCTATAGCAATCAGCCCCAGCATTTT. Translation: CASSSGGGTTYSNQPQHF.